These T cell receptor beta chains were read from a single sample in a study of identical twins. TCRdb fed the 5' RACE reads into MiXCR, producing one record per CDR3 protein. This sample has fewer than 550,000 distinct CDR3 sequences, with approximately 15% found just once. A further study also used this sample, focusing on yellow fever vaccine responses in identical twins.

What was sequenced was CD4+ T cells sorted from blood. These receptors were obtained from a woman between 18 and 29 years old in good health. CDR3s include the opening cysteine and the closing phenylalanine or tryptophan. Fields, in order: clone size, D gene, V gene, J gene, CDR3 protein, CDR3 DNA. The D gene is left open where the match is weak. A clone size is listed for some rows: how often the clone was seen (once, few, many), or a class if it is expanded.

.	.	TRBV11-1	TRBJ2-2	CASTQGEYNTGELFF	TGTGCCAGCACCCAAGGAGAGTATAACACCGGGGAGCTGTTTTTT
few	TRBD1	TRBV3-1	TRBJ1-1	CASSQSNRGQNTEAFF	TGTGCCAGCAGCCAAAGCAACAGGGGGCAGAACACTGAAGCTTTCTTT
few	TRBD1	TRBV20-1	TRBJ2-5	CSGTGEETQYF	TGCAGCGGCACAGGGGAAGAGACCCAGTACTTC
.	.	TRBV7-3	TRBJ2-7	CASSLVPFVEQYF	TGTGCCAGCAGCTTGGTCCCCTTTGTCGAGCAGTACTTC
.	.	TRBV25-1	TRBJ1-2	CASSRVGGGYGYTF	TGTGCCAGCAGCAGGGTAGGCGGGGGCTATGGCTACACCTTC
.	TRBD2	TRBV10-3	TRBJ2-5	CAIRTSGGVETQYF	TGTGCCATCAGGACTAGCGGGGGCGTGGAGACCCAGTACTTC
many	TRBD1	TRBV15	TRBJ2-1	CATSRDGGYRGQFF	TGTGCCACCAGCAGAGATGGGGGCTACAGGGGGCAGTTCTTC
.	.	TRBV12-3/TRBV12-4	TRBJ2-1	CASSFSHNEQFF	TGTGCCAGCAGTTTCTCCCACAATGAGCAGTTCTTC
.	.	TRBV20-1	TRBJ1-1	CSARADSVGGTEAFF	TGCAGTGCTAGAGCCGACTCGGTCGGGGGCACTGAAGCTTTCTTT
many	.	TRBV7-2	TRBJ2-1	CASSLGFREQFF	TGTGCCAGCAGCTTAGGTTTCAGGGAGCAGTTCTTC
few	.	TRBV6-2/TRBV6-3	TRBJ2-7	CASSSRSVSYEQYF	TGTGCCAGTTCTTCCAGGTCCGTCTCCTACGAGCAGTACTTC
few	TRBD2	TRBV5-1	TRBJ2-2	CASSSGLAGALSTGELFF	TGCGCCAGCAGCTCTGGACTAGCGGGGGCCCTTAGCACCGGGGAGCTGTTTTTT
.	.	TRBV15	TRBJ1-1	CATSFRQNMNTEAFF	TGTGCCACCAGCTTCCGACAGAATATGAACACTGAAGCTTTCTTT
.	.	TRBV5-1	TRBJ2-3	CASSLRQSTDTQYF	TGCGCCAGCAGCTTAAGACAGAGCACAGATACGCAGTATTTT
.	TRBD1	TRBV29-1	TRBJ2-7	CSVVLDRGYEQYF	TGCAGCGTTGTTCTGGACAGGGGATACGAGCAGTACTTC
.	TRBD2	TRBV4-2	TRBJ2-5	CASSQGLAGGQGTQYF	TGTGCCAGCAGCCAAGGACTAGCGGGGGGTCAGGGGACCCAGTACTTC
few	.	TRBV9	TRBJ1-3	CASSPLPLLGNTIYF	TGTGCCAGCAGCCCCCTTCCCTTACTCGGAAACACCATATATTTT
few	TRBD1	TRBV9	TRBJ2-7	CASSVVAGGPYEQYF	TGTGCCAGCAGCGTAGTGGCAGGGGGTCCCTACGAGCAGTACTTC
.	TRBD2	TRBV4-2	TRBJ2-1	CASSLRGLAGGLNEQFF	TGTGCCAGCAGCCTCCGGGGACTAGCGGGGGGGCTTAATGAGCAGTTCTTC
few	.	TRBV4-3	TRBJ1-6	CASSQVRHFYNSPLHF	TGCGCCAGCAGCCAAGTTCGGCACTTTTATAATTCACCCCTCCACTTT
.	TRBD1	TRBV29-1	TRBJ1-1	CSVDLGQGGTEAFF	TGCAGCGTTGACCTGGGACAGGGGGGCACTGAAGCTTTCTTT
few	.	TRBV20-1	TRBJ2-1	CSARDQTAQSYNEQFF	TGCAGTGCTAGAGATCAGACAGCCCAATCCTACAATGAGCAGTTCTTC
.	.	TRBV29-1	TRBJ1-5	CSVLTGMSNQPQHF	TGCAGCGTCTTAACAGGGATGAGCAATCAGCCCCAGCATTTT
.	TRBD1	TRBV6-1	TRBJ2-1	CARQGQSNSHNEQFF	TGTGCCAGACAGGGACAGTCAAACTCCCACAATGAGCAGTTCTTC
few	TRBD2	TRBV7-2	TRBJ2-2	CASSFTSGGANTGELFF	TGTGCCAGCAGCTTTACTAGCGGGGGGGCGAACACCGGGGAGCTGTTTTTT
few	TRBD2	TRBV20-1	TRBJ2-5	CSAKGTRLKQETQYF	TGCAGTGCTAAAGGGACTAGACTAAAACAAGAGACCCAGTACTTC
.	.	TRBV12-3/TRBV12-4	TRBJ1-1	CASSPTFWGDTEAFF	TGTGCCAGCAGTCCTACCTTCTGGGGGGACACTGAAGCTTTCTTT
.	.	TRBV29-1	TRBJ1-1	CSPTKAGAFF	TGCAGCCCGACGAAGGCTGGTGCTTTCTTT
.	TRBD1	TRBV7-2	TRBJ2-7	CASSLAWRTGVTYEQYF	TGTGCCAGCAGCTTAGCGTGGAGGACAGGGGTAACCTACGAGCAGTACTTC
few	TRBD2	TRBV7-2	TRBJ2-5	CASSLGGVAGETQYF	TGTGCCAGCAGCTTAGGAGGGGTAGCGGGGGAGACCCAGTACTTC
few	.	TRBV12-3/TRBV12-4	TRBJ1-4	CASRKGGRANEKLFF	TGTGCCAGCAGAAAAGGAGGACGAGCTAACGAAAAACTGTTTTTT
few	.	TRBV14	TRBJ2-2	CASSQVRSLSTGELFF	TGTGCCAGCAGCCAAGTTAGATCCCTGAGCACCGGGGAGCTGTTTTTT
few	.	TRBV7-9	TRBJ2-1	CASSNRDLRKYNEQFF	TGTGCCAGCAGCAACCGGGACCTTCGGAAATACAATGAGCAGTTCTTC
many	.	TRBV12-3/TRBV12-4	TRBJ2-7	CASSALWVGSSYEQYF	TGTGCCAGCAGCGCCCTATGGGTCGGGAGCTCCTACGAGCAGTACTTC
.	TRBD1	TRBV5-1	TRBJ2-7	CASTRQGANSEQYF	TGCGCCAGCACCAGACAGGGAGCTAACTCCGAGCAGTACTTC
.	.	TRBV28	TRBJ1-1	CASSPQRTEAFF	TGTGCCAGCAGCCCCCAGCGGACTGAAGCTTTTTTT
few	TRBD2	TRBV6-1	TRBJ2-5	CASSDPGLLETQYF	TGTGCCAGCAGCGACCCGGGACTACTGGAGACCCAGTACTTC
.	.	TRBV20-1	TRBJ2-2	CSARGKNTGELFF	TGCAGTGCTAGAGGGAAAAACACCGGGGAGCTGTTTTTT
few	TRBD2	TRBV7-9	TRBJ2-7	CASSFSQAGGSEQYF	TGTGCCAGCAGCTTTTCTCAAGCGGGGGGGAGCGAGCAGTACTTC
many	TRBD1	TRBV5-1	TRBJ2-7	CASSLDGQVDPGGFHEQYF	TGCGCCAGCAGCTTGGATGGACAGGTAGATCCCGGAGGTTTCCACGAGCAGTACTTC
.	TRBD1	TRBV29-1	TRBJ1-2	CSVNQPTGNDYGYTF	TGCAGCGTTAACCAGCCGACAGGGAATGACTATGGCTACACCTTC